This T cell receptor (beta chain) was retrieved from a study of shared clonotypes between healthy human individuals. With V trimmed by 7 bases and J by 3 bases, 4 bases remained unmatched. CDR1 SQVTM and CDR2 ANQGSEA come from the germline V gene. This CDR3 has 12 amino acids. Data came from immunoSEQ multiplex PCR; TCRdb stores just in-frame clones and leaves some out. In the table there are roughly 2.2 million clones, approximately 93% of which are singletons. The sequence was collected from a young man in good health. Some clones in this sample may be carry-over from other donors' samples. The chain joins TRBV29-1 to TRBJ2-7, with 9 positions matching TRBD1. Sequencing used naive CD4+ T cells from PBMCs. Subset meaning: CD45RA+ positively selected. CDR3 coding DNA: TGCAGCGCCCGGACAGGGGTCTACGAGCAGTACTTC. This sequence encodes CSARTGVYEQYF.